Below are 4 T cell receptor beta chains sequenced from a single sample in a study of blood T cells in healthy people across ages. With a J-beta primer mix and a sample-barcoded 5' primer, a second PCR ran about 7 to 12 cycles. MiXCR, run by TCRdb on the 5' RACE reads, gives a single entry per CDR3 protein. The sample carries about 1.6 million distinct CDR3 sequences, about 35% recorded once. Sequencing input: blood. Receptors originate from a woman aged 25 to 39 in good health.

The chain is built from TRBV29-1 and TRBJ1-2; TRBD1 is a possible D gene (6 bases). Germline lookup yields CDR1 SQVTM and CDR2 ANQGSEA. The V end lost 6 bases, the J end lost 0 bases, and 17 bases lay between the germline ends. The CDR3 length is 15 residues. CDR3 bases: TGCAGCGTGGAACCCCGGGACACTCCTAACTATGGCTACACCTTC. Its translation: CSVEPRDTPNYGYTF. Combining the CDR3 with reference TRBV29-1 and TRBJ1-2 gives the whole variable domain SAVISQKPSRDICQRGTSLTIQCQVDSQVTMMFWYRQQPGQSLTLIATANQGSEATYESGFVIDKFPISRPNLTFSTLTVSNMSPEDSSIYLCSVEPRDTPNYGYTFGSGTRLTVV.

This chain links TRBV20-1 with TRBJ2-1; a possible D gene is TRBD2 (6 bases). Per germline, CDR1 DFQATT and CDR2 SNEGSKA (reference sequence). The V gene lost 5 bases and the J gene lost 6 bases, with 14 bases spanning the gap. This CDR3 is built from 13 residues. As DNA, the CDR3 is TGCAGTGCTCAACAGAGGACTACCAATGAGCAGTTCTTC. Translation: CSAQQRTTNEQFF.

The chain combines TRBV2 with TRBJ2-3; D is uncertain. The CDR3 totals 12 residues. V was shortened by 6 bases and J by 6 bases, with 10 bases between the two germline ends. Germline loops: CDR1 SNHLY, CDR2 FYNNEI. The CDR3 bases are TGTGCCAGCAGGGACGAGAGGGATACGCAGTATTTT. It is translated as CASRDERDTQYF.

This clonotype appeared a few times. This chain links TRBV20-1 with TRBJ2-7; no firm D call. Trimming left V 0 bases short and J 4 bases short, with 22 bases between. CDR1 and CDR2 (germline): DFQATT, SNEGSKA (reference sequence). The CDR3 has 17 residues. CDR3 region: CSARESSMNWVIYEQYF. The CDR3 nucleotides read TGCAGTGCTAGAGAATCCTCGATGAACTGGGTTATATACGAGCAGTACTTC.